These T cell receptor beta chains were read from a single sample in a study of metastatic and nonmetastatic thyroid tumors. TCRdb ran MiXCR on the PCR reads. There are approximately 22,000 clones in the sample; 13% occur only once, and around 15% lies in the top ten. Input material: blood. The receptors were gathered from a female donor with papillary thyroid cancer or a benign thyroid nodule (not recorded which). Some clones in this sample may be carry-over from other donors' samples. Both conserved end residues are part of each CDR3. D genes are given only for firm matches. Not every row has a clone size; where given, it reads once, few, many or a size class.

cdr3_aa	cdr3_nt	v_call	clone_size	j_call	d_call
CSAGRVNEQFF	TGCAGTGCTGGAAGGGTCAATGAGCAGTTCTTC	TRBV20-1	many	TRBJ2-1	NA
CASSPGILSYEQYF	TGTGCCAGCTCACCAGGGATACTCTCCTACGAGCAGTACTTC	TRBV18	medium-sized	TRBJ2-7	NA
CASSQEKGAGEKLFF	TGTGCCAGCAGCCAGGAGAAGGGGGCTGGGGAAAAACTGTTTTTT	TRBV14	many	TRBJ1-4	TRBD1
CVSSLEVRGDIYNEQFF	TGTGTCAGCAGTTTAGAGGTTCGAGGAGACATCTACAATGAGCAGTTCTTC	TRBV28	few	TRBJ2-1	NA
CASSQGLAGREQYF	TGTGCCAGCAGCCAGGGACTAGCGGGACGAGAGCAGTACTTC	TRBV14	many	TRBJ2-7	TRBD2
CASSLAPRVTYAF	TGTGCCAGCAGTCTTGCTCCGAGAGTGACGTACGCTTTC	TRBV28	NA	TRBJ2-5	NA
CASSGDRTDQPQHF	TGCGCCAGCAGCGGTGACAGGACAGATCAGCCCCAGCATTTT	TRBV4-1	many	TRBJ1-5	NA
CASSQRDRVNEQFF	TGTGCCAGCAGCCAGAGGGACAGGGTCAATGAGCAGTTCTTC	TRBV3-1	many	TRBJ2-1	TRBD1
CANNQVSGGVGYTF	TGTGCCAACAACCAAGTATCCGGGGGCGTGGGCTACACCTTC	TRBV4-2	once	TRBJ1-2	NA
CASSQDGPQQFF	TGTGCCAGCAGCCAAGACGGGCCCCAGCAGTTCTTC	TRBV3-1	many	TRBJ2-1	NA
CSMTGTGNSNQPQHF	TGCAGCATGACCGGGACAGGTAATAGCAATCAGCCCCAGCATTTT	TRBV29-1	many	TRBJ1-5	TRBD1
CASSEGGGFTGELFF	TGTGCCAGCAGTGAAGGGGGGGGGTTCACCGGGGAGCTGTTTTTT	TRBV6-1	medium-sized	TRBJ2-2	TRBD2
CASSLSSKRPDNEQFF	TGTGCCAGCAGTTTATCGTCTAAGCGGCCGGACAATGAGCAGTTCTTC	TRBV27	many	TRBJ2-1	NA
CASSENEIYSGNTIYF	TGTGCCAGCAGTGAGAATGAGATTTACTCTGGAAACACCATATATTTT	TRBV6-1	medium-sized	TRBJ1-3	NA
CASSAADRARAELFF	TGTGCCAGCAGCGCCGCGGACAGGGCTAGAGCCGAGCTGTTTTTT	TRBV9	many	TRBJ2-2	TRBD1